This T cell receptor beta chain was recovered during a study of T cell responses to AZD1222 COVID-19 vaccine. Findings of the study overall: Seropositivity was recorded at baseline in only six AZD1222 recipients.

V dropped 3 bases and J dropped 6 bases, with 18 bases sitting between them. The CDR3 length is 16 residues. Germline-derived CDR1 and CDR2 are MNHEY and SVGAGI. The protocol was immunoSEQ multiplex PCR, while the TCRdb copy is restricted to in-frame clones and leaves out a portion. Here the sample spans about 180,000 clones, around 94% being singletons. Concerning this clone itself: Its antigen remains unknown.

V gene TRBV6-5 combines with J gene TRBJ2-1, with a possible D match to TRBD2 (6 bases). Sequences were derived from peripheral blood, sampled 28 days after the second AZD1222 dose. This receptor was obtained from an adult who received the AZD1222 COVID-19 vaccine. The CDR3 sequence is CASSYMGLAGPNEQFF. The DNA for the CDR3 is TGTGCCAGCAGTTATATGGGACTCGCGGGTCCCAATGAGCAGTTCTTC.